This TCR beta chain derives from a study of CD8 T cells in Susac syndrome. cDNA came from roughly 0.47 to 1 ug RNA primed by random hexamers. MiXCR, run by TCRdb on the immunoSEQ multiplex PCR reads, gives a single entry per CDR3 protein. The top ten clones hold around 0.12% of a sample with 400,000 to 550,000 distinct CDR3 sequences, around 85% of them seen once. CDR1 is SGDLS and CDR2 is YYNGEE in the germline V gene. The CDR3 length is 14 residues. The V end lost 5 bases, the J end lost 1 base, and 12 bases lay between the germline ends. This chain connects TRBV9 to TRBJ1-1; no definite D call. Sequences were obtained from CD8+ T cells from PBMCs. The source of this sequence is a human donor with multiple sclerosis. The CDR3 loop is CASSEDGGNTEAFF. Written as DNA, the CDR3 is TGTGCCAGCAGTGAGGACGGCGGGAACACTGAAGCTTTCTTT.